This paragraph covers one TCR beta chain sequence. What it binds is not known. Per the germline V gene, CDR1 is SGHTA and CDR2 is FQGNSA. The CDR3 sequence is 15 residues long. V was clipped by 1 base and J by 9 bases; unmatched bases: 8. TCRdb's table, derived via immunoSEQ multiplex PCR, lists solely in-frame clones and lacks some. Of 99,000 or so clones in the sample, approximately 84% were seen once. This sample stems from a study of graft-versus-host responses after intestinal transplantation. Findings and limits, study-wide: The authors found GvH clones in recipient marrow, some appearing first in ileum or blood.

V usage is TRBV7-2 and J usage is TRBJ2-1, with 8 bases that match TRBD1. The sequence was obtained from a human donor who received an intestinal transplant. Sequences were derived from unstimulated CD4+ T cells sorted from spleen or lymph node cells, sampled before intestinal transplant. The CDR3 DNA sequence: TGTGCCAGCAGCTTAGACTTGACAGGGGTTAGTGAGCAGTTCTTC. Protein: CASSLDLTGVSEQFF.